This T cell receptor beta chain was recorded in a study of neurological immune-mediated disorders. The ends were cut back, 3 bases at V and 0 bases at J, with 11 bases in the middle. This CDR3 has 15 residues. Germline V gene sequence: CDR1 SGHRS, CDR2 YFSETQ. This clonotype was seen repeatedly, ten times or more. Its antigen is unknown. TCRdb reprocessed the 5' RACE reads with MiXCR, giving one entry per CDR3 protein. Of about 80,000 distinct CDR3 sequences listed, about 5% are singletons. Study-wide findings and caveats: TCR-beta repertoires seemed private in all groups, with no expanded CDR3 amino acid sequences shared.

Stated time point: longitudinal time-point 2. The rearrangement uses TRBV5-1 and TRBJ2-3; D may be TRBD2 (6 bases). This receptor was identified in a woman aged 60-75 years with multiple sclerosis. The sequencing input was PBMCs. The CDR3: CASSSSGTSTDTQYF. CDR3 nucleotide sequence: TGCGCCAGCAGCTCCTCGGGGACTAGCACAGATACGCAGTATTTT.